This T cell receptor beta chain was found in a study of T cell changes during pregnancy in multiple sclerosis (dated by TCRdb to between 2018 and 2020). The study in broad terms: In women with multiple sclerosis, the researchers looked at how the T cell repertoire shifted as pregnancy progressed.

This clone appeared a few times. The antigen it recognizes is unknown. Base qualities were left out, and no much larger clone turns up one base away. The method was the immunoSEQ multiplex PCR assay. The source is immuneACCESS, and TCRdb retained only in-frame sequences with V and J called. Part of the clones is not carried over; for the studies checked, unresolved V genes explain less than half of this, and the remainder is unexplained. This sample holds approximately 50,000 clones; roughly 92% were observed only once. Nearly 0.4% of the sample belongs to the ten largest clones. As encoded in the germline V gene (reference sequence), CDR1 is LNHDA while CDR2 is SQIVND. Taken from cysteine to phenylalanine, the CDR3 has 15 residues. The read is trimmed to its CDR3 DNA, 45 bases read in frame from base 1. Unmatched junction bases come to 7, with V trimmed by 3 bases and J by 8 bases.

This sequence originates from a female donor with multiple sclerosis, enrolled in a pregnancy study. The rearrangement combines TRBV19 with TRBJ2-1, and TRBD1 aligns with 10 junction nucleotides. Sequences were derived from CD4+ T cells from peripheral blood mononuclear cells, sampled after pregnancy. The CDR3 amino acid sequence is: CASSIGGQGKYEQFF. The nucleotide sequence is TGTGCCAGTAGTATTGGGGGACAGGGGAAGTATGAGCAGTTCTTC. The full variable domain, completed from the reference TRBV19 and TRBJ2-1 proteins outside the CDR3, reads DGGITQSPKYLFRKEGQNVTLSCEQNLNHDAMYWYRQDPGQGLRLIYYSQIVNDFQKGDIAEGYSVSREKKESFPLTVTSAQKNPTAFYLCASSIGGQGKYEQFFGPGTRLTVL.